This TCR beta chain originates from a study of T cells of healthy individuals. TCRdb re-called the 5' RACE reads through MiXCR, storing one row per CDR3 protein. Found here are more than 85,000 distinct CDR3 sequences, approximately 15% of them singletons; the top ten hold 6.2%. CDR3 length equals 15 residues. V was clipped by 6 bases and J by 1 base; unmatched bases: 5. V is TRBV12-3 or TRBV12-4 and J is TRBJ2-7, with TRBD1 identical over 11 bases. The clonotype was recovered from a human donor in good health. CDR3 sequence: CASSRGQGASYEQYF. CDR3 sequence (DNA): TGTGCCAGCAGCCGAGGACAGGGGGCTTCCTACGAGCAGTACTTC.